Following are 9 T cell receptor beta chains from one sample sequenced in a study of response to subunit inactivated influenza vaccine. MiXCR, run by TCRdb on the RT-PCR reads, gives a single entry per CDR3 protein. The sample includes some 570,000 distinct CDR3 sequences, approximately 10% seen only once; the top ten take 8% to 13%. The sample was also linked to a second study, of T cells expressing NK-cell markers. From that study: UMI-tagged 5'RACE template switching yielded the TCR beta cDNA.

The sequencing here drew on PBMCs from blood, taken on the day of vaccination. These TCRs come from a man aged 45-65 years who received an inactivated influenza vaccine.

This chain uses TRBV7-2 with TRBJ2-1; D uncertain. V lost 1 base and J lost 11, with 6 bases in between. CDR3 length equals 11 residues. Looked up from germline, CDR1 is SGHTA and CDR2 is FQGNSA. DNA of the CDR3: TGTGCCAGCAGCTTAGTCCAGCAGCAGTTCTTC. Its translation is CASSLVQQQFF. The variable domain in full, with the rest retrieved from reference TRBV7-2 and TRBJ2-1, is GAGVSQSPSNKVTEKGKDVELRCDPISGHTALYWYRQSLGQGLEFLIYFQGNSAPDKSGLPSDRFSAERTGGSVSTLTIQRTQQEDSAVYLCASSLVQQQFFGPGTRLTVL.

This clonotype was seen more than once but under ten times. The rearrangement uses TRBV30 and TRBJ2-7; D is undetermined. CDR3 length equals 12 residues. The germline CDR1 and CDR2 sequences are GTSNPN and SVGIG (reference sequence). V was trimmed by 0 bases and J by 2 bases, leaving 5 bases between them. The CDR3 sequence: CAWSVSPYEQYF. The DNA for the CDR3 is TGTGCCTGGAGTGTTAGTCCCTACGAGCAGTACTTC.

The V gene is TRBV12-3 or TRBV12-4, the J gene TRBJ2-2; perhaps TRBD1 as D (6 bases). This CDR3 has 14 amino acids. Trimming left V 5 bases short and J 6 bases short, with 13 bases between. The DNA of the CDR3 is TGTGCCAGCAGTCGGACAGACCGGGCCGGGGAGCTGTTTTTT. Translating gives CASSRTDRAGELFF.

V usage is TRBV7-9 and J usage is TRBJ2-4; D gene uncertain. The CDR3 sequence is 14 residues long. Germline CDR1 is SEHNR and CDR2 is FQNEAQ (reference sequence). V was cut by 5 bases and J by 6 bases, with 14 bases left in between. The CDR3 spells CASSPLVWVNIQYF. The CDR3 coding sequence is TGTGCCAGCAGCCCCTTAGTGTGGGTAAACATTCAGTACTTC. The entire variable domain, with the rest obtained from reference TRBV7-9 and TRBJ2-4, is as follows: DTGVSQNPRHKITKRGQNVTFRCDPISEHNRLYWYRQTLGQGPEFLTYFQNEAQLEKSRLLSDRFSAERPKGSFSTLEIQRTEQGDSAMYLCASSPLVWVNIQYFGAGTRLSVL.

The chain links TRBV2 to TRBJ1-1; 7 bases map to TRBD1. The V and J ends lost 6 bases and 0 bases, in that order; junction bases with no gene match: 4. The germline gives CDR1 SNHLY, CDR2 FYNNEI. The CDR3 runs to 14 residues. The CDR3 DNA reads TGTGCCAGCAGGTGGGACAGCTTGAACACTGAAGCTTTCTTT. Amino acids: CASRWDSLNTEAFF.

This sequence joins TRBV9 and TRBJ2-7, with 10 bases fitting TRBD2. V lost 3 bases and J lost 2; bases outside the gene matches: 5. The CDR3 is 15 residues long. Germline loops: CDR1 SGDLS, CDR2 YYNGEE. The CDR3 spells CASSEAGTSAYEQYF. The DNA for the CDR3 is TGTGCCAGCAGCGAGGCCGGGACTAGCGCCTACGAGCAGTACTTC.

This clonotype was recorded a few times. This chain joins TRBV7-9 and TRBJ2-2; D is undetermined. The CDR3 is 14 residues long. Trimming removed 2 bases from V and 4 bases from J, with 8 bases in between. Germline CDR1 reads SEHNR; CDR2 reads FQNEAQ (reference sequence). CDR3 in DNA: TGTGCCAGCAGCTTATCCGAACGCACCGGGGAGCTGTTTTTT. The encoded protein is CASSLSERTGELFF.

As for this clonotype: This sequence may be a read error, since a much larger clone differs from it by one base. The V call is TRBV20-1, the J call TRBJ1-2; D unclear. This CDR3 region has 11 residues. The V and J ends lost 3 bases and 8 bases respectively, with 10 bases between them. Per germline, CDR1 DFQATT and CDR2 SNEGSKA (reference sequence). For the CDR3, the DNA is TGCAGTGCTAGCATTAGTAGCGGCTACACCTTC. It translates to CSASISSGYTF.

Only a few counts were recorded for this clonotype. V and J are TRBV7-6 and TRBJ2-5; TRBD1 is a possible D gene (6 bases). The V end was cut by 5 bases, the J end by 1 base, with 17 bases between. The CDR3 runs 16 residues. The germline V gene encodes CDR1 SGHVS and CDR2 FNYEAQ. CDR3 loop: CASSLARTEFQETQYF. DNA of the CDR3: TGTGCCAGCAGCCTTGCCCGGACAGAATTCCAAGAGACCCAGTACTTC.